This T cell receptor beta chain was sequenced in a study of radiation and T cells in renal cell carcinoma. Study-level information: Nephrectomy followed 15 Gy stereotactic body radiation by 4 weeks.

Noted time point: blood 2 weeks post-SBRT. Documented treatment: 15 Gy SBRT to primary tumor, nephrectomy 4 weeks later. Serial blood draws occurred at baseline and 2 and 4 weeks post-SBRT. Overall study findings and caveats: In blood, top tumor clones expanded by 2 weeks, shrinking by 4.

The method was immunoSEQ multiplex PCR; TCRdb's version includes in-frame clones alone and lacks a portion of them. The sample holds some 75,000 clones, about 81% seen once. As for this clone: Its target is unknown.

The receptor was isolated from a man aged 60 to 75 with renal cell carcinoma. The sequences come from blood, collected from a patient whose treatment included radiotherapy and nephrectomy.

The CDR3 reads CASSARNTEAFF. In DNA form, the CDR3 reads TGTGCCAGCAGCGCTCGTAACACTGAAGCTTTCTTT. The chain carries TRBV25-1 and TRBJ1-1; unclear D gene. CDR3 length: 12 residues. Deletions cut 6 bases from V and 2 bases from J, with 7 bases between. Germline-derived CDR1 and CDR2 are MGHDK and SYGVNS.